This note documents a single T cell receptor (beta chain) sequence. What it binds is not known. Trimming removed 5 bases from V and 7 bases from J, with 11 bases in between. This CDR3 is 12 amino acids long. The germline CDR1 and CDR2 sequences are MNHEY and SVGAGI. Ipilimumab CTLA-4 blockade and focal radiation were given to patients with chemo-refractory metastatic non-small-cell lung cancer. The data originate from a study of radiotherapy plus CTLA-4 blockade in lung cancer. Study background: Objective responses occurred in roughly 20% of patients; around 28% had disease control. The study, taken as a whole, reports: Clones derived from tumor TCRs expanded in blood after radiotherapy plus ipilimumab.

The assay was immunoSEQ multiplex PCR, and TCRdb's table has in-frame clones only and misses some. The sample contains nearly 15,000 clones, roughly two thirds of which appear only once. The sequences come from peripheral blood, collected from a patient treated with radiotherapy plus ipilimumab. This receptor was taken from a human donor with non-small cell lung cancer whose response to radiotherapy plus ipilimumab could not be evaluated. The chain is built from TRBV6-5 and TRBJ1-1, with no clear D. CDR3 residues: CASSVRRGEAFF. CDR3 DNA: TGTGCCAGCAGTGTCCGGCGCGGTGAAGCTTTCTTT.